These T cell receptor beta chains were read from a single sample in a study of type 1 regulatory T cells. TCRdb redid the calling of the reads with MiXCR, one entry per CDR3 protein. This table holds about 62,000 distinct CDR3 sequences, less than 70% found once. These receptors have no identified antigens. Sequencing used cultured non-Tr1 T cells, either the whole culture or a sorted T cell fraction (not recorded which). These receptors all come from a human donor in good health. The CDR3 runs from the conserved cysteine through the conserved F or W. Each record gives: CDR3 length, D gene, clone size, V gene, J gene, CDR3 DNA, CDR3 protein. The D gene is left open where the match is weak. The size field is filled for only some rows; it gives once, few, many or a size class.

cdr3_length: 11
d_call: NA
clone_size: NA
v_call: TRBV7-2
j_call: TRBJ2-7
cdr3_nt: TGTGCCAGCAGCTTAGCCTGGGAGCAGTACTTC
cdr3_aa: CASSLAWEQYF

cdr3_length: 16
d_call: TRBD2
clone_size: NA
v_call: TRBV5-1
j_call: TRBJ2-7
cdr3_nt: TGCGCCAGCAGCTTGGCAATGACTAGCGGAGCCTACGAGCAGTACTTC
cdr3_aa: CASSLAMTSGAYEQYF

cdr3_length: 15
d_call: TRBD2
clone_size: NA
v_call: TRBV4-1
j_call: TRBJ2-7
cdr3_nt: TGCGCCAGCAGCCGCACTAGCGGGCGAGAGGATGAGCAGTACTTC
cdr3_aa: CASSRTSGREDEQYF

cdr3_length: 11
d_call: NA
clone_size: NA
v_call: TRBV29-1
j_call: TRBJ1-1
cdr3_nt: TGCAGCTCCTGGGGCGATACTGAAGCTTTCTTT
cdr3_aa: CSSWGDTEAFF

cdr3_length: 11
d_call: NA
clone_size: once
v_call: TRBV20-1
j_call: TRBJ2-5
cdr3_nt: TGCAGCGAAATGCAAGGAGAGACCCAGTACTTC
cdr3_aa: CSEMQGETQYF

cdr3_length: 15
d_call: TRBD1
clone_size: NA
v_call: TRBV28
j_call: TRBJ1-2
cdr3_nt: TGTGCCAGCAGTTTACCAGGACAGGGAGTGTACGGCTACACCTTC
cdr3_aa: CASSLPGQGVYGYTF

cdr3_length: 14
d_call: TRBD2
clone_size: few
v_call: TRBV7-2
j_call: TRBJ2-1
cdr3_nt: TGTGCCAGCACCCTTAGCGGGAGGGATGATGAGCAGTTCTTC
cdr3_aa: CASTLSGRDDEQFF

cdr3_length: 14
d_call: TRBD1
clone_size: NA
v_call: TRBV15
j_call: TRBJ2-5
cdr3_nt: TGTGCCACCAGCAGAGCGCTACAGGGGGAGACCCAGTACTTC
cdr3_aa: CATSRALQGETQYF

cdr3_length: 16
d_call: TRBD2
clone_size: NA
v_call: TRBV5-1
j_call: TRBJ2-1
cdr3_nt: TGCGCCAGCAGCTTGGGAAGCGGGGCCTGGGGGAATGAGCAGTTCTTC
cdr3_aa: CASSLGSGAWGNEQFF

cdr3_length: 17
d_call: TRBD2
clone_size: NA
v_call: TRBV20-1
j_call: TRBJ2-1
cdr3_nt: TGCAGTGCTAGAGACCTCAAGCCGGGACTAGCGCCGAATGAGCAGTTCTTC
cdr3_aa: CSARDLKPGLAPNEQFF

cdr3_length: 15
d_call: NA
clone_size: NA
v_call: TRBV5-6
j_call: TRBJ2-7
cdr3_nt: TGTGCCAGCAGCTTGTTGGGGGTCAGCTCCTACGAGCAGTACTTC
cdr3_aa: CASSLLGVSSYEQYF

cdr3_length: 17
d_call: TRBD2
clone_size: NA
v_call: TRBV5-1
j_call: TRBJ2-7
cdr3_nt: TGCGCCAGCAGCTTGGCCGGGCAGCGGGGAAACTCCTACGAGCAGTACTTC
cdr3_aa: CASSLAGQRGNSYEQYF

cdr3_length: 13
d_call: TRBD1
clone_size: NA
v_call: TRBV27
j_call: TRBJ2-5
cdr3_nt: TGTGCCAGCAGCCGGGACAGCCAAGAGACCCAGTACTTC
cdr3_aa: CASSRDSQETQYF

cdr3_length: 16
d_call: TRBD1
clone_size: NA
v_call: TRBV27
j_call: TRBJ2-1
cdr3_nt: TGTGCCAGCAGACGATCCGGGACAGTCTTTCGGAATGAGCAGTTCTTC
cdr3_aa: CASRRSGTVFRNEQFF

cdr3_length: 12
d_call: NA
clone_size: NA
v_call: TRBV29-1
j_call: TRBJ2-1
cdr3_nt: TGCAGCGTTACCGGGCAGTACAATGAGCAGTTCTTC
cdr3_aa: CSVTGQYNEQFF

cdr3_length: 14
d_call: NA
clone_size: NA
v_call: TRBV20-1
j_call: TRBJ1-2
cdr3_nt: TGCAGTGCCGTACAGACCCAAATGTTGGGTGGCTACACCTTC
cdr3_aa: CSAVQTQMLGGYTF

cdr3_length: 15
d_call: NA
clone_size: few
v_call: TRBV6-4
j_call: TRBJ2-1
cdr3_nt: TGTGCCAGCAGTCCGGCTAGCGAACCCTACAATGAGCAGTTCTTC
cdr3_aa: CASSPASEPYNEQFF

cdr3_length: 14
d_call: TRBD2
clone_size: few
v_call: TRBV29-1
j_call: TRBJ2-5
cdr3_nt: TGCAGCGTTGAAGATATAGCGGGAGATGAGACCCAGTACTTC
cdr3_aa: CSVEDIAGDETQYF

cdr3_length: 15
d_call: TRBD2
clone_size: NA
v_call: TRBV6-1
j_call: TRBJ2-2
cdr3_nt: TGTGCCAGCAGTACCCTAGCGGGAGTCGGCGGGGAGCTGTTTTTT
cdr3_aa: CASSTLAGVGGELFF

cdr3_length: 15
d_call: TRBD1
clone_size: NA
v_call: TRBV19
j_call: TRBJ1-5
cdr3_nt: TGTGCCAGTAGTTCATTGACAGGGGGTAGTCAGCCCCAGCATTTT
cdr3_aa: CASSSLTGGSQPQHF

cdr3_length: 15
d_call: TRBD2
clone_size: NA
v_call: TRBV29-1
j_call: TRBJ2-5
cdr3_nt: TGCAGCGTTGAAGATCTTTCGGGGGGGGGAGAGACCCAGTACTTC
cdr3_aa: CSVEDLSGGGETQYF

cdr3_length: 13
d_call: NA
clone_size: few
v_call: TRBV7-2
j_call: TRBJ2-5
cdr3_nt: TGTGCCAGCAGCTTAGCCAGGGATCAGACCCAGTACTTC
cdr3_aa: CASSLARDQTQYF

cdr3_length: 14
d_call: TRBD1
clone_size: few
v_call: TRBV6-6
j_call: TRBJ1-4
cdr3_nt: TGTGCCAGCAGCGCCGGGACAGGGCGCGAAAAACTGTTTTTT
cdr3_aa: CASSAGTGREKLFF

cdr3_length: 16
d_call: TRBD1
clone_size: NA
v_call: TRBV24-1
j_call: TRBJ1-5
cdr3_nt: TGTGCCACCAGTGATTCCCAGGGACAGGGTCGTCAGCCCCAGCATTTT
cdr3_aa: CATSDSQGQGRQPQHF

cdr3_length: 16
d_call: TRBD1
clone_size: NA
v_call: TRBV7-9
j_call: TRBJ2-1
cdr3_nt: TGTGCCAGCAGCCCCCCCCGGGCAGGGGGTAGCAATGAGCAGTTCTTC
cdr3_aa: CASSPPRAGGSNEQFF

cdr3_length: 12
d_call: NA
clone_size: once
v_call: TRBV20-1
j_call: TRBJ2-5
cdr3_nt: TGCAGTGCTAGAGCCCCCATGGAGACCCAGTACTTC
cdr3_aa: CSARAPMETQYF

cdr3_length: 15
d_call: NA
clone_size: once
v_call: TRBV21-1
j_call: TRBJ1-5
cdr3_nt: TGTGCCAGCAGCAAACCGGGACTGTACAATCAGCCCCAGCATTTT
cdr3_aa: CASSKPGLYNQPQHF

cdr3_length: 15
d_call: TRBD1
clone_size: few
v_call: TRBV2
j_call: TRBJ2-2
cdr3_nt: TGTGCCAGCAGCCAGGACAGGGTTGGCACCGGGGAGCTGTTTTTT
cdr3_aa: CASSQDRVGTGELFF

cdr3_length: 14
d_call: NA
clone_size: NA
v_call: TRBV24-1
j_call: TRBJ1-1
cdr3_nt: TGTGCCACCAGTGATTCGGTATCGAACACTGAAGCTTTCTTT
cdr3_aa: CATSDSVSNTEAFF

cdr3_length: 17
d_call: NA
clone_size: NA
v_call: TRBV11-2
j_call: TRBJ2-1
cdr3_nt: TGTGCCAGCAGCTTAGTACTTGGACAGTTCTCACACAATGAGCAGTTCTTC
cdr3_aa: CASSLVLGQFSHNEQFF

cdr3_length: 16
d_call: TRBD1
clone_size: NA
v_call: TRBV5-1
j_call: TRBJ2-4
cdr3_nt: TGCGCCAGCAGCTTGGGTCAGGGGGCTGTCAAAAACATTCAGTGCTTC
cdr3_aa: CASSLGQGAVKNIQCF

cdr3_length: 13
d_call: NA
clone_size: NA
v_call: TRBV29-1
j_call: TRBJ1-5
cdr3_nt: TGCAGCGTTGCGGAAGGGCTTAATCAGCCCCAGCATTTT
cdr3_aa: CSVAEGLNQPQHF

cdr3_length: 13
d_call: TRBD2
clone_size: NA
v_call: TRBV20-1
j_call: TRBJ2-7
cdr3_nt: TGCAGTGCTAGCCCCAGCGGGAGCTACGAGCGGTACTTC
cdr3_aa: CSASPSGSYERYF

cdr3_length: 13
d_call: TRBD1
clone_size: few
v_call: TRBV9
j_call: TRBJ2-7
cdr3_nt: TGTGCCAGCAGTCGTACAGGGGCCTACGAGCAGTACTTC
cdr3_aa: CASSRTGAYEQYF

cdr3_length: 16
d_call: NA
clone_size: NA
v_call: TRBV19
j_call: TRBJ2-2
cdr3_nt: TGTGCCAGTAGTATCGGAGGGGGCGTAAACACCGGGGAGCTGTTTTTT
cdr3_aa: CASSIGGGVNTGELFF

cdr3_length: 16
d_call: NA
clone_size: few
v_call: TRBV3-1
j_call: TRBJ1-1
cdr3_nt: TGTGCCAGCAGCCAAGATTTGGTCCGGGGGCAGACTGAAGCTTTCTTT
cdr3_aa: CASSQDLVRGQTEAFF

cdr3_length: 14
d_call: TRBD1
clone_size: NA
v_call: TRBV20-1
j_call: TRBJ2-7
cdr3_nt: TGCAGTGCTAGCCCCGGGACAGGGGGCGACGAGCAGTACTTC
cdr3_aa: CSASPGTGGDEQYF

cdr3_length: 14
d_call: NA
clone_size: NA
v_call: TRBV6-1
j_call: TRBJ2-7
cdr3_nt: TGTGCCAGCAAGGTGCAGGGGTACTCCTACGAGCAGTACTTC
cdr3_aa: CASKVQGYSYEQYF

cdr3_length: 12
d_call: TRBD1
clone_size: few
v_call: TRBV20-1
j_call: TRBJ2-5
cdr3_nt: TGCAGTGCTGAGGGGGACAGAGAGACCCAGTACTTC
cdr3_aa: CSAEGDRETQYF

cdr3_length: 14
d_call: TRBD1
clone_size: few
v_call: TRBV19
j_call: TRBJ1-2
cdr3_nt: TGTGCCAGTAGCAATATTGAGACAGGGGGCGGCTACACCTTC
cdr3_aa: CASSNIETGGGYTF

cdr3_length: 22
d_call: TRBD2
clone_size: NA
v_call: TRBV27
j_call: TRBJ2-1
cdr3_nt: TGTGCCAGCAGTTCACCCTCCGGGACTAGCGAGGGGAAGATCGGGTCCTACAATGAGCAGTTCTTC
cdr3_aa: CASSSPSGTSEGKIGSYNEQFF

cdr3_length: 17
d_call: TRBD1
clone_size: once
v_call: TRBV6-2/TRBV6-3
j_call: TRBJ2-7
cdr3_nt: TGTGCCAGCAGTTACCCATTCGGACAGGGATATTCCTACGAGCAGTACTTC
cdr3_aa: CASSYPFGQGYSYEQYF

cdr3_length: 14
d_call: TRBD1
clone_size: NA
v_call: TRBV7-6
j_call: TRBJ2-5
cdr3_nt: TGTGCCAGCAGCGATGGACAGGGCGGCGAGACCCAGTACTTC
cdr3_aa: CASSDGQGGETQYF

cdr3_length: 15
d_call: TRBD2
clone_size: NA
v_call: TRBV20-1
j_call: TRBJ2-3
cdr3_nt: TGCAGTGCTAGTCCGGCTAGCGGAAGCACAGATACGCAGTATTTT
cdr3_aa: CSASPASGSTDTQYF

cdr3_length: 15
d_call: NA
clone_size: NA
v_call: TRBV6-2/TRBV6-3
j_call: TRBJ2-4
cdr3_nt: TGTGCCAGCAGTACCCCAAGGGGGGGAGTGGACATTCAGTACTTC
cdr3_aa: CASSTPRGGVDIQYF

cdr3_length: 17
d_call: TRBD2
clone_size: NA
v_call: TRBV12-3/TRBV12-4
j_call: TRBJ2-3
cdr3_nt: TGTGCCAGCAGTCCCACGGTACTAGCGGGACGCACAGATACGCAGTATTTT
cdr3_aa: CASSPTVLAGRTDTQYF

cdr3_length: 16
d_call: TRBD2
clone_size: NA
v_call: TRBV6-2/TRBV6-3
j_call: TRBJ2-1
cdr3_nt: TGTGCCAGCAGTGGCCGACTAGCGGGAGGGTTCAATGAGCAGTTCTTC
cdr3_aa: CASSGRLAGGFNEQFF

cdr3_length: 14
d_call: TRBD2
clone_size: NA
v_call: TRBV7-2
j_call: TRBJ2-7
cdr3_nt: TGTGCCAGCAGCTTAGTCGCGGGAGAGGGTGAGCAGTACTTC
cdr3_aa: CASSLVAGEGEQYF